This TCR beta chain derives from a study of blood T cells in healthy people across ages. Overall study context: Template-switching capture recovered about one barcoded beta molecule per two T cells.

CDR1 is DFQATT, CDR2 SNEGSKA, per germline (reference sequence). Germline trimming cut 4 bases from V and 3 bases from J; bases unmatched to any gene: 17. The CDR3 is made up of 17 amino acids. Primed by a sample-barcoded 5' primer and a J-beta primer mix, a second PCR proceeded for roughly 7 to 12 cycles. TCRdb re-called the 5' RACE reads through MiXCR, storing one row per CDR3 protein. This sample carries 1.5 million to 2 million distinct CDR3 sequences, about 35% of them seen once, and the ten largest clones take about 11%. This receptor was taken from a woman younger than 45 in good health. The specimen sequenced was blood. The V call is TRBV20-1, the J call TRBJ2-7; 8 bases line up with TRBD2. CDR3 residues: CSATTPLLRGDLYEQYF. In nucleotides, the CDR3 is TGCAGTGCTACTACCCCCCTGTTGCGGGGGGACCTCTACGAGCAGTACTTC.